This T cell receptor (beta chain) was sequenced for a study of cytomegalovirus exposure and HLA in healthy donors. Looking at the study overall: Among the roughly 400 genotyped donors, around 85% were placed in the Caucasian-associated ancestry cluster.

In the PCR, 60 Vbeta and 13 Jbeta primers were used. TCRdb's copy holds only in-frame clones and misses some; the assay was immunoSEQ multiplex PCR. The data show under 95,000 clones, roughly 77% seen once. The germline CDR1 and CDR2 sequences are GTSNPN and SVGIG (reference sequence). Trimming pared 5 bases from V and 9 bases from J, leaving 10 bases between. The CDR3 contains 10 residues. This TCR was recovered from a man aged 35 to 55 in good health and CMV-seronegative. Sequenced material: PBMCs. The genes are TRBV30 and TRBJ2-5; weak D call: TRBD2 (7 bases). CDR3 in amino acids: CAWGRGAQYF. The CDR3 DNA is TGTGCCTGGGGGAGGGGGGCCCAGTACTTC.